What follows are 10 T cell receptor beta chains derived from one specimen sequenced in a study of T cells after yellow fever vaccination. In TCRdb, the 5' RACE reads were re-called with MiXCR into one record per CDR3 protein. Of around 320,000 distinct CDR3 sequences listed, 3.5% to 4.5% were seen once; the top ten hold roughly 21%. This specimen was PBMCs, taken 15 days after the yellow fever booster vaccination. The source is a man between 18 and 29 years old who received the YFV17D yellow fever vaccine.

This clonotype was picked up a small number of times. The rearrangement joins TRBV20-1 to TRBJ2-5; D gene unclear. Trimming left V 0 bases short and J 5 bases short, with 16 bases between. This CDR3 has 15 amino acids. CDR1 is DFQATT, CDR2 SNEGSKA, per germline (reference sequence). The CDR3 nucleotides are TGCAGTGCTAGAGATTTCTCCGGTAGCTGGGAGACCCAGTACTTC. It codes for CSARDFSGSWETQYF.

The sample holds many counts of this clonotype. CDR3 protein: CSAPDTQYF. DNA for the CDR3: TGCAGTGCCCCCGATACGCAGTATTTT. The chain recombines TRBV20-1 with TRBJ2-3, with unresolved D. Deletions cut 6 bases from V and 6 bases from J, with 4 bases between. The length of the CDR3 is 9 residues. Germline CDR1 reads DFQATT; CDR2 reads SNEGSKA (reference sequence).

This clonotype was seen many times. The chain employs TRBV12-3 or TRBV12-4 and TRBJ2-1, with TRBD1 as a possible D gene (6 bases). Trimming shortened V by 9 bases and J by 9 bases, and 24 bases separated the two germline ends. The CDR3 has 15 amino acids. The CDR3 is CASTPVGGSHREQFF. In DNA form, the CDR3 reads TGTGCCAGTACCCCCGTAGGGGGTTCCCACCGTGAGCAGTTCTTC.

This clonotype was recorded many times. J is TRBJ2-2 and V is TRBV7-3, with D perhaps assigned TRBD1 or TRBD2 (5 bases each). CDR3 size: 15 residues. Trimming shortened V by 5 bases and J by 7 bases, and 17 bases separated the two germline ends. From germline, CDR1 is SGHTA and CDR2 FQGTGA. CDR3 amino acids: CASSPDRRAGGELFF. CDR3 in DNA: TGTGCCAGCAGCCCTGACCGCAGGGCGGGCGGGGAGCTGTTTTTT.

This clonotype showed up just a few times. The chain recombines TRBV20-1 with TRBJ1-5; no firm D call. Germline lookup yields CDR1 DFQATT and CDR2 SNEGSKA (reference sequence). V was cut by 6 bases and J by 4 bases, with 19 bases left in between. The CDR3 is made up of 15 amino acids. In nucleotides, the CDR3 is TGCAGTGCCGCTTCCCTTAGGACCCCTAATCAGCCCCAGCATTTT. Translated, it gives CSAASLRTPNQPQHF.

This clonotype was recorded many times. In nucleotides, the CDR3 is TGTGCCAGCAGCTTTAGGACAGGGGGATCTAACACAGATACGCAGTATTTT. Amino acid sequence: CASSFRTGGSNTDTQYF. The chain employs TRBV7-2 and TRBJ2-3; 10 nucleotides match TRBD1. With V trimmed by 3 bases and J by 2 bases, 8 bases remained unmatched. Germline CDR1 is SGHTA and CDR2 is FQGNSA. The CDR3 is 17 residues long.

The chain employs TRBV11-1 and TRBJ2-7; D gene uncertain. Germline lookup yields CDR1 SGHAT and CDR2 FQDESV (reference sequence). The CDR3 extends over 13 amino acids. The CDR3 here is CASSRDVSYEQYV. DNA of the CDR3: TGTGCCAGCAGCCGTGACGTCTCCTACGAGCAGTACGTG.

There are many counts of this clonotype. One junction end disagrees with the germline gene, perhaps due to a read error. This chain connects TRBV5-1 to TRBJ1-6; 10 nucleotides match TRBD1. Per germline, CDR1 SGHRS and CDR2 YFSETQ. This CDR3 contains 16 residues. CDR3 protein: CASSAGTGVYTSPLHF. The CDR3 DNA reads TGCGCCAGCAGCGCGGGGACAGGGGTTTATACTTCACCCCTCCACTTT.

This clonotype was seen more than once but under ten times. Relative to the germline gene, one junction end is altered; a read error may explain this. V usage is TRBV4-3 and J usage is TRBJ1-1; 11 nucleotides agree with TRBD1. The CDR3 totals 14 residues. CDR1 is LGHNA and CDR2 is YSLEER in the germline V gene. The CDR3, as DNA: TGCGCCAGCAGCCAAGATTGGGGGACAGGGGGTGTTCTCTTT. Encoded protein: CASSQDWGTGGVLF.

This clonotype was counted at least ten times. CDR3 coding DNA: TGCAGTGCTAAGGGACAGGGAGATGCAGATACGCAGTATTTT. It yields the protein CSAKGQGDADTQYF. J is TRBJ2-3 and V is TRBV20-1; 9 bases are shared with TRBD1. The CDR3 spans 14 residues. After removal of 4 bases from V and 4 bases from J, the junction contained 6 bases not matched to a gene. The germline V gene has CDR1 DFQATT and CDR2 SNEGSKA (reference sequence).